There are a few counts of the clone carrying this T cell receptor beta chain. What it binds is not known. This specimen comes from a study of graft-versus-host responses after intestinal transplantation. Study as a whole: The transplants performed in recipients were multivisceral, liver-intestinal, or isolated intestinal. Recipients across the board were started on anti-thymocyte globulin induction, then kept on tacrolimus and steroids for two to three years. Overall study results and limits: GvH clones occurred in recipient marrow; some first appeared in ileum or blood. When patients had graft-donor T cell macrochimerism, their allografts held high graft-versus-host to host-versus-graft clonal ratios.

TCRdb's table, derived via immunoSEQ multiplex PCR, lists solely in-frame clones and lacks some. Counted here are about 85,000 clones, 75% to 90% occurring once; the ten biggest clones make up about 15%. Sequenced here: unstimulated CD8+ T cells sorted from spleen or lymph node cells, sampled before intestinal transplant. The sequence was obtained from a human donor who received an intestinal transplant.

Here the CDR3 reads CASSEGLGGNEKLFF. The CDR3 DNA follows: TGTGCCAGCAGTGAAGGATTAGGAGGGAATGAAAAACTGTTTTTT. The chain employs TRBV6-1 and TRBJ1-4; no reliable D call. This CDR3 comprises 15 residues. The V and J ends lost 1 base and 5 bases respectively, with 11 bases between them. From germline, CDR1 is MNHNS and CDR2 SASEGT.